This T cell receptor beta chain was sequenced during a study of naive and memory T cell subsets. The V gene lost 0 bases and the J gene lost 0 bases, with 12 bases spanning the gap. The CDR3 has 17 amino acids. CDR1 is SGHRS and CDR2 is YFSETQ in the germline V gene. Study-level results: Possibly reflecting memory cells re-expressing CD45RA, a few larger clonotypes occurred in naive repertoires, especially CD8. The power law exponent of TCR abundance differed between naive and memory cells.

Two oligonucleotides, mixed equimolar, formed the beta constant-region primer covering TRBC1 and TRBC2. Nested alpha and beta constant-region primers with the SP2 primer drove four PCR rounds on ligated cDNA. TCRdb used MiXCR to reprocess the UMI-ligation and nested PCR reads, holding one entry per CDR3 protein. The data show under 150,000 distinct CDR3 sequences, about 17% seen once. Sequential positive selection took CD4 T cells first, then CD8 T cells. This clonotype was observed a few times. Its cognate antigen is unknown. The sequencing input was naive CD4+ T cells from blood. The receptor was isolated from a human donor in good health. V and J are TRBV5-1 and TRBJ1-4; D is undetermined. CDR3 in DNA: TGCGCCAGCAGCTTGGAAGTGGGTTCGGCAACTAATGAAAAACTGTTTTTT. It translates to CASSLEVGSATNEKLFF.